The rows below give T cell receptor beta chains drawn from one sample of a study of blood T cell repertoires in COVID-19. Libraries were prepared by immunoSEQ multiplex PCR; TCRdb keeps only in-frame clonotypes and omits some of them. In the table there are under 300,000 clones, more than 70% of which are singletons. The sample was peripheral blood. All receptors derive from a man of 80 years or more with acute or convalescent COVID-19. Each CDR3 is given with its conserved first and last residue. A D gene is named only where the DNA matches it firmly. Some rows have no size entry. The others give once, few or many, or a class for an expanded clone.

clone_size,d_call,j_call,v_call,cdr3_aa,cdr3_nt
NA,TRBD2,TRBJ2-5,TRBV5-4,CASSRPGLAAQETQYF,TGTGCCAGCAGCCGGCCGGGACTAGCGGCCCAAGAGACCCAGTACTTC
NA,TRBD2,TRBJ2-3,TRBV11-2,CASSGTSGTDTQYF,TGTGCCAGCAGCGGGACTAGCGGCACAGATACGCAGTATTTT
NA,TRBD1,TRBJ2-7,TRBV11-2,CASSVPGTGVEQYF,TGTGCCAGCAGCGTCCCCGGGACAGGAGTCGAGCAGTACTTC
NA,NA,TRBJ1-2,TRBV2,CASTPGATNYGYTF,TGTGCCAGTACCCCAGGGGCGACTAACTATGGCTACACCTTC
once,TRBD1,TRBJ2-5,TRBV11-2,CASSPRTGSQETQYF,TGTGCCAGCAGCCCTCGGACAGGTTCCCAAGAGACCCAGTACTTC
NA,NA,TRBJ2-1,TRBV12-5,CASGLSGAYNEQFF,TGTGCTAGTGGTTTGTCGGGAGCTTACAATGAGCAGTTCTTC
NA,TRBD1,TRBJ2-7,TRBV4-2,CASSQVATGRNEQYF,TGTGCCAGCAGCCAAGTTGCGACAGGGCGGAACGAGCAGTACTTC
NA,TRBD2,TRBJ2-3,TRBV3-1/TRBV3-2,CASSSGLAGGQMSTDTQYF,TGTGCCAGCAGCTCTGGACTAGCGGGAGGGCAAATGTCGACAGATACGCAGTATTTT
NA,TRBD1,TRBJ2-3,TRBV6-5,CASSYVGGGTDTQYF,TGTGCCAGCAGTTACGTAGGGGGCGGCACAGATACGCAGTATTTT
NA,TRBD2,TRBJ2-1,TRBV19,CASSIELAGGPGDEQFF,TGTGCCAGTAGTATAGAACTAGCGGGAGGGCCGGGGGATGAGCAGTTCTTC
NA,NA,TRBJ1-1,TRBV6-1,CASSEIGGNTEAFF,TGTGCCAGCAGTGAAATCGGGGGGAACACTGAAGCTTTCTTT
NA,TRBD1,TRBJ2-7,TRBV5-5,CASSGWDRPYEQYF,TGTGCCAGCAGCGGGTGGGACAGGCCCTACGAGCAGTACTTC
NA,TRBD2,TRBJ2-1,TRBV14,CASIPGAKRETYNEQFF,TGTGCCAGCATCCCAGGGGCGAAGCGGGAGACCTACAATGAGCAGTTCTTC
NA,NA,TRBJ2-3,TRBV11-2,CASSLDWGGTDTQYF,TGTGCCAGCAGCTTAGATTGGGGGGGCACAGATACGCAGTATTTT
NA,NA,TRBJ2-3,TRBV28,CASRDFAELTDTQYF,TGTGCCAGCAGGGACTTTGCGGAACTCACAGATACGCAGTATTTT
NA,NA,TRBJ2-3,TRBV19,CASSKTRRADTQYF,TGTGCCAGTAGTAAGACCCGGAGGGCAGATACGCAGTATTTT
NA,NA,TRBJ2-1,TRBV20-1,CSARPGNEQFF,TGCAGTGCTAGGCCGGGTAATGAGCAGTTCTTC
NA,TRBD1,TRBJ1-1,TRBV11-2,CASSPTPGTGMNTEAFF,TGTGCCAGCAGCCCGACTCCTGGGACAGGTATGAACACTGAAGCTTTCTTT
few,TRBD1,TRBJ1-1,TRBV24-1,CATSGGTGLNTEAFF,TGTGCCACCAGTGGAGGGACAGGTTTGAACACTGAAGCTTTCTTT
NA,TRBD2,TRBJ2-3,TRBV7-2,CASSLVGLVSTDTQYF,TGTGCCAGCAGCTTAGTAGGACTAGTGAGCACAGATACGCAGTATTTT
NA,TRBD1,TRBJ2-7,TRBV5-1,CASSYGDRGQFEQYF,TGCGCCAGCAGCTACGGGGACAGGGGGCAATTTGAGCAGTACTTC
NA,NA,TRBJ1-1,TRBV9,CASSVGQSSSEAFF,TGTGCCAGCAGCGTCGGACAGAGTTCTTCTGAAGCTTTCTTT
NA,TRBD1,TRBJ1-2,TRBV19,CATTDRGGYGYTF,TGTGCCACCACGGACAGGGGAGGCTATGGCTACACCTTC
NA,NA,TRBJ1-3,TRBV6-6,CASSYRSGNTIYF,TGTGCCAGCAGTTACCGCTCTGGAAACACCATATATTTT
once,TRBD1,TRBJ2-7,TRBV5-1,CASSLDGTVSYEQYF,TGCGCCAGCAGCTTGGACGGGACAGTCTCCTACGAGCAGTACTTC
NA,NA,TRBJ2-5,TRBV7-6,CASSLDRVAQETQYF,TGTGCCAGCAGCTTAGACAGGGTAGCCCAAGAGACCCAGTACTTC
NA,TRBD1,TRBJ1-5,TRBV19,CASSLRTGNQPQHF,TGTGCCAGTAGCCTCAGGACAGGGAATCAGCCCCAGCATTTT
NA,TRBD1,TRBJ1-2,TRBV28,CASSPWDREDYGYTF,TGTGCCAGCAGTCCCTGGGACAGGGAGGACTATGGCTACACCTTC
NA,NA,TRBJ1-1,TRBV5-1,CASSSGMRLNTEAFF,TGCGCCAGCAGCTCGGGTATGAGACTGAACACTGAAGCTTTCTTT
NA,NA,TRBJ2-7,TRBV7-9,CASSFGRVSYEQYF,TGTGCCAGCAGCTTTGGCAGGGTCTCCTACGAGCAGTACTTC
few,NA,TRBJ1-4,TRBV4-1,CASSQLSGGVREKLFF,TGCGCCAGCAGCCAGCTGAGCGGAGGAGTTCGAGAAAAACTGTTTTTT
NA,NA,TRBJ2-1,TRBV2,CASSTYTNEQFF,TGTGCCAGCAGCACCTATACCAATGAGCAGTTCTTC
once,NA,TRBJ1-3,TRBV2,CASSVGASGNTIYF,TGTGCCAGCAGTGTGGGGGCCTCTGGAAACACCATATATTTT
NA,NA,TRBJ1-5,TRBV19,CASTQQGFQPQHF,TGTGCCAGTACCCAACAGGGATTTCAGCCCCAGCATTTT
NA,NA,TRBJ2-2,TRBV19,CASSGSGGELFF,TGTGCCAGTAGCGGGAGTGGCGGGGAGCTGTTTTTT
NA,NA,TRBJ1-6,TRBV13,CASSPPSGQRNSPLHF,TGTGCCAGCAGCCCCCCCTCTGGACAAAGGAATTCACCCCTCCACTTT
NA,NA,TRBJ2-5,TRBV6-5,CASLLAGRETQYF,TGTGCCAGCTTACTCGCGGGTAGGGAGACCCAGTACTTC
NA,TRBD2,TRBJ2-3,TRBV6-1,CASSGALAGAPLSTDTQYF,TGTGCCAGCAGTGGGGCCCTAGCGGGGGCCCCCCTTAGCACAGATACGCAGTATTTT
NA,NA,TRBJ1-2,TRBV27,CASSPTPQGGYTF,TGTGCCAGCAGTCCCACGCCGCAGGGGGGCTACACCTTC
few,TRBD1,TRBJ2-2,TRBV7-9,CASSLALGTDNTGELFF,TGTGCCAGCAGCTTAGCGCTAGGGACAGATAACACCGGGGAGCTGTTTTTT
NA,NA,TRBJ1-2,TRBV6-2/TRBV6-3,CASSSPPGNYGYTF,TGTGCCAGCAGTAGTCCCCCCGGGAACTATGGCTACACCTTC
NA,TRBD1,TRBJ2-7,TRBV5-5,CASSDRQGYEQYF,TGTGCCAGCAGCGACCGACAGGGGTACGAGCAGTACTTC
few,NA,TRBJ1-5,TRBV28,CASLGQIAVNQPQHF,TGTGCCAGCCTCGGACAGATTGCCGTCAATCAGCCCCAGCATTTT
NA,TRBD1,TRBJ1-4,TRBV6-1,CASSAMTGATNEKLFF,TGTGCCAGCAGTGCAATGACAGGGGCAACTAATGAAAAACTGTTTTTT
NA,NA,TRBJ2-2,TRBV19,CASRDGGVRTGELFF,TGTGCCAGTAGAGACGGAGGGGTAAGAACCGGGGAGCTGTTTTTT
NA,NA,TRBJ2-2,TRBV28,CASTNGGLNTGELFF,TGTGCCAGCACCAACGGGGGGCTGAACACCGGGGAGCTGTTTTTT
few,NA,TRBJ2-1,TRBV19,CASRDLALGNEQFF,TGTGCCAGTAGAGACCTAGCGTTGGGCAATGAGCAGTTCTTC
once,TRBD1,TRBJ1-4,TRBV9,CASSPGQGNEKLFF,TGTGCCAGCAGCCCCGGACAGGGTAATGAAAAACTGTTTTTT
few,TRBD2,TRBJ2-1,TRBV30,CAWSSGRTHEQFF,TGTGCCTGGAGTAGCGGGAGGACGCATGAGCAGTTCTTC
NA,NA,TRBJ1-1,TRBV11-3,CASSLIGNTEAFF,TGTGCCAGCAGCTTAATCGGGAACACTGAAGCTTTCTTT